This entry describes one TCR beta chain. Profiled with immunoSEQ multiplex PCR; TCRdb holds only in-frame clones, not every one. Altogether tens of thousands of clones are present, 92% being singletons, with the ten largest covering roughly 5%. CDR3 length: 14 residues. The V end lost 5 bases, the J end lost 2 bases, and 10 bases lay between the germline ends. From germline, CDR1 is SGHTA and CDR2 FQGNSA. This record belongs to a study of T cell changes during pregnancy in multiple sclerosis. The material sequenced was peripheral blood, taken in the first trimester of pregnancy. The TCR originated in a female donor in good health, enrolled as a control in a pregnancy study. J is TRBJ1-5 and V is TRBV7-2, with D possibly TRBD1 on 5 matching bases. The CDR3 loop is CASSGGDGNQPQHF. In nucleotides, the CDR3 is TGTGCCAGCAGCGGGGGGGACGGCAATCAGCCCCAGCATTTT. The whole variable domain, filled in from reference TRBV7-2 and TRBJ1-5, reads GAGVSQSPSNKVTEKGKDVELRCDPISGHTALYWYRQSLGQGLEFLIYFQGNSAPDKSGLPSDRFSAERTGGSVSTLTIQRTQQEDSAVYLCASSGGDGNQPQHFGDGTRLSIL.